This T cell receptor (beta chain) was observed in a study of beta chain features in type 1 diabetes. General study points: Because the template was cDNA, high-expressing cells might be over-represented.

As to this clone: Its cognate antigen is unknown.

CDR3 length: 13 amino acids. V lost 7 bases and J lost 1, with 9 bases in between. CDR1 and CDR2 from the germline V gene are SEHNR and FQNEAQ (reference sequence). Sorting based on CD45RO/CCR7/CD25/CD127/CD95/CD27 separated CD4+ naive, central memory, regulatory and stem cell-like memory cells. Of the isolated RNA, all was reverse transcribed, and so the sequenced material was expressed TCRB transcripts. Some clones are missing from TCRdb's copy, which holds only in-frame ones; the method was immunoSEQ multiplex PCR. The sample carries a few hundred thousand clones, more than 12% recorded once. Sample: naive CD4+ T cells from blood. This receptor was taken from a woman under 30 in good health. The J gene is TRBJ2-3, the V gene TRBV7-9, with D perhaps matching TRBD2 (5 bases). CDR3 nucleotides: TGTGCCAGCAACTACGGGGGCACAGATACGCAGTATTTT. Its protein is CASNYGGTDTQYF.